This is a list of T cell receptor beta chains from one sample in a study of cytomegalovirus exposure and HLA in healthy donors. Sequenced by immunoSEQ multiplex PCR; TCRdb stores in-frame clones only, minus some. The data contain some 190,000 clones, around 80% of them singletons. The sample was PBMCs. Receptor source: a woman aged 25 to 39 in good health and CMV-seronegative. The CDR3 runs from the conserved cysteine through the conserved F or W. A D gene is named only where the DNA matches it firmly. Rows give clone size only sometimes, using once, few, many, or a class for an expanded clone.

J gene: TRBJ1-4; V gene: TRBV9; D gene: NA; clone size: NA; CDR3 protein: CASSVGGANEKLFF; CDR3 DNA: TGTGCCAGCAGCGTAGGGGGGGCTAATGAAAAACTGTTTTTT
J gene: TRBJ2-2; V gene: TRBV7-6; D gene: TRBD2; clone size: NA; CDR3 protein: CASSLASTSGNTGELFF; CDR3 DNA: TGTGCCAGCAGCTTAGCGTCCACTAGCGGTAACACCGGGGAGCTGTTTTTT
J gene: TRBJ2-2; V gene: TRBV2; D gene: TRBD2; clone size: NA; CDR3 protein: CASSLTPLSGAGGRGSGELFF; CDR3 DNA: TGTGCCAGCAGCCTCACACCCCTGTCCGGGGCGGGGGGGCGTGGGTCCGGGGAGCTGTTTTTT
J gene: TRBJ1-2; V gene: TRBV27; D gene: NA; clone size: NA; CDR3 protein: CASSRKPLSTGNHTF; CDR3 DNA: TGTGCCAGCAGCCGAAAACCTCTCTCTACAGGGAACCACACCTTC
J gene: TRBJ2-7; V gene: TRBV5-1; D gene: NA; clone size: NA; CDR3 protein: CASSLAGSSYEQYF; CDR3 DNA: TGCGCCAGCAGCTTGGCAGGCAGCTCCTACGAGCAGTACTTC
J gene: TRBJ2-7; V gene: TRBV6-1; D gene: NA; clone size: NA; CDR3 protein: CASSEGLIVYEQYF; CDR3 DNA: TGTGCCAGCAGTGAAGGACTGATAGTCTACGAGCAGTACTTC
J gene: TRBJ2-7; V gene: TRBV9; D gene: NA; clone size: few; CDR3 protein: CASSVGNRALYEQYF; CDR3 DNA: TGTGCCAGCAGCGTAGGTAACAGGGCCCTTTACGAGCAGTACTTC
J gene: TRBJ1-3; V gene: TRBV7-9; D gene: NA; clone size: NA; CDR3 protein: CASSFIGSGNTIYF; CDR3 DNA: TGTGCCAGCAGCTTCATAGGGAGTGGAAACACCATATATTTT
J gene: TRBJ2-7; V gene: TRBV27; D gene: TRBD1; clone size: NA; CDR3 protein: CASRDRTYEQYF; CDR3 DNA: TGTGCCAGCAGGGACAGGACTTACGAGCAGTACTTC
J gene: TRBJ1-1; V gene: TRBV5-1; D gene: TRBD1; clone size: few; CDR3 protein: CASSRDRMNTEAFF; CDR3 DNA: TGCGCCAGCAGCCGGGACAGGATGAACACTGAAGCTTTCTTT
J gene: TRBJ1-5; V gene: TRBV5-1; D gene: NA; clone size: NA; CDR3 protein: CATRTGRNQPQHF; CDR3 DNA: TGCGCCACCAGAACAGGGCGCAATCAGCCCCAGCATTTT
J gene: TRBJ1-6; V gene: TRBV9; D gene: NA; clone size: NA; CDR3 protein: CASSVGSSSYNSPLHF; CDR3 DNA: TGTGCCAGCAGCGTAGGATCGAGCTCCTATAATTCACCCCTCCACTTT
J gene: TRBJ1-1; V gene: TRBV19; D gene: NA; clone size: NA; CDR3 protein: CASSPNLNTEAFF; CDR3 DNA: TGTGCCAGTAGCCCTAACCTGAACACTGAAGCTTTCTTT
J gene: TRBJ1-1; V gene: TRBV5-1; D gene: TRBD1; clone size: NA; CDR3 protein: CASGTTGGTEAFF; CDR3 DNA: TGCGCCAGCGGAACTACAGGGGGCACAGAAGCTTTCTTT
J gene: TRBJ2-7; V gene: TRBV11-2; D gene: NA; clone size: NA; CDR3 protein: CASSSYYEQYF; CDR3 DNA: TGTGCCAGCAGCTCCTACTACGAGCAGTACTTC
J gene: TRBJ2-1; V gene: TRBV5-4; D gene: NA; clone size: NA; CDR3 protein: CASSRNSGSYNEQFF; CDR3 DNA: TGTGCCAGCAGCCGAAATAGCGGCTCCTACAATGAGCAGTTCTTC
J gene: TRBJ1-2; V gene: TRBV9; D gene: NA; clone size: NA; CDR3 protein: CASSVLLDGGGYTF; CDR3 DNA: TGTGCCAGCAGCGTTCTTTTGGACGGAGGTGGCTACACCTTC
J gene: TRBJ1-1; V gene: TRBV6-5; D gene: NA; clone size: NA; CDR3 protein: CASSTPAEAFF; CDR3 DNA: TGTGCCAGCAGTACCCCGGCTGAAGCTTTCTTT
J gene: TRBJ1-1; V gene: TRBV7-2; D gene: TRBD1; clone size: NA; CDR3 protein: CASSPRTGRGNTEAFF; CDR3 DNA: TGTGCCAGCAGCCCCCGGACAGGGCGGGGGAACACTGAAGCTTTCTTT
J gene: TRBJ2-3; V gene: TRBV5-1; D gene: TRBD2; clone size: NA; CDR3 protein: CASTNGLAGIDTQYF; CDR3 DNA: TGCGCCAGCACCAACGGACTAGCGGGGATTGATACGCAGTATTTT
J gene: TRBJ1-4; V gene: TRBV5-1; D gene: TRBD1; clone size: once; CDR3 protein: CASSLGTANEKLFF; CDR3 DNA: TGCGCCAGCAGCCTCGGGACAGCTAATGAAAAACTGTTTTTT
J gene: TRBJ2-3; V gene: TRBV4-2; D gene: NA; clone size: NA; CDR3 protein: CASSQPPSAPTDTQYF; CDR3 DNA: TGTGCCAGCAGCCAACCCCCTAGCGCCCCTACAGATACGCAGTATTTT
J gene: TRBJ1-6; V gene: TRBV2; D gene: TRBD1; clone size: NA; CDR3 protein: CASRDDRGISPLHF; CDR3 DNA: TGTGCCAGCAGAGACGACAGGGGAATTTCACCCCTCCACTTT
J gene: TRBJ1-1; V gene: TRBV7-3; D gene: NA; clone size: once; CDR3 protein: CASSPTRGTEAFF; CDR3 DNA: TGTGCCAGCAGCCCCACCCGGGGCACTGAAGCTTTCTTT
J gene: TRBJ1-6; V gene: TRBV7-2; D gene: NA; clone size: NA; CDR3 protein: CASSSNPGVFYNSPLHF; CDR3 DNA: TGTGCCAGCAGCTCGAACCCAGGGGTCTTTTATAATTCACCCCTCCACTTT
J gene: TRBJ2-1; V gene: TRBV29-1; D gene: NA; clone size: once; CDR3 protein: CSVTPSYNEQFF; CDR3 DNA: TGCAGCGTTACTCCTTCCTACAATGAGCAGTTCTTC
J gene: TRBJ1-5; V gene: TRBV5-1; D gene: NA; clone size: NA; CDR3 protein: CASSLGRSNQPQHF; CDR3 DNA: TGCGCCAGCAGCTTGGGTCGTAGCAATCAGCCCCAGCATTTT
J gene: TRBJ2-3; V gene: TRBV25-1; D gene: NA; clone size: NA; CDR3 protein: CASAGLTDTQYF; CDR3 DNA: TGTGCCAGCGCCGGTTTAACAGATACGCAGTATTTT
J gene: TRBJ2-5; V gene: TRBV4-3; D gene: NA; clone size: once; CDR3 protein: CASSQGPLETQYF; CDR3 DNA: TGCGCCAGCAGCCAAGGTCCCCTAGAGACCCAGTACTTC
J gene: TRBJ1-6; V gene: TRBV6-1; D gene: NA; clone size: NA; CDR3 protein: CASSSLGSRLHF; CDR3 DNA: TGTGCCAGCAGTTCCCTAGGCAGTCGCCTCCACTTT
J gene: TRBJ2-2; V gene: TRBV25-1; D gene: NA; clone size: few; CDR3 protein: CASSEFGQGRAGELFF; CDR3 DNA: TGTGCCAGCAGTGAATTCGGCCAGGGGAGGGCCGGGGAGCTGTTTTTT
J gene: TRBJ2-5; V gene: TRBV30; D gene: NA; clone size: NA; CDR3 protein: CAWRIAGETQYF; CDR3 DNA: TGTGCCTGGAGAATAGCCGGGGAGACCCAGTACTTC
J gene: TRBJ2-3; V gene: TRBV7-8; D gene: NA; clone size: NA; CDR3 protein: CASSSPPEDTQYF; CDR3 DNA: TGTGCCAGCAGCTCACCCCCAGAAGATACGCAGTATTTT
J gene: TRBJ2-2; V gene: TRBV18; D gene: TRBD1; clone size: NA; CDR3 protein: CASSPTGGYTGELFF; CDR3 DNA: TGTGCCAGCTCACCAACAGGGGGTTATACCGGGGAGCTGTTTTTT
J gene: TRBJ2-5; V gene: TRBV11-1; D gene: TRBD1; clone size: few; CDR3 protein: CASSLVQGQILETQYF; CDR3 DNA: TGTGCCAGCAGCCTTGTACAGGGGCAAATTCTAGAGACCCAGTACTTC
J gene: TRBJ1-1; V gene: TRBV19; D gene: NA; clone size: NA; CDR3 protein: CASSISLGARSEAFF; CDR3 DNA: TGTGCCAGTAGTATTTCCCTGGGGGCGAGGTCTGAAGCTTTCTTT
J gene: TRBJ2-3; V gene: TRBV9; D gene: NA; clone size: NA; CDR3 protein: CASGGRTDTQYF; CDR3 DNA: TGTGCCAGCGGAGGCCGCACAGATACGCAGTATTTT
J gene: TRBJ2-7; V gene: TRBV5-6; D gene: NA; clone size: NA; CDR3 protein: CASSLGQHMAYEQYF; CDR3 DNA: TGTGCCAGCAGCTTGGGACAGCACATGGCGTACGAGCAGTACTTC
J gene: TRBJ1-6; V gene: TRBV5-1; D gene: NA; clone size: NA; CDR3 protein: CASSLQGSSYNSPLHF; CDR3 DNA: TGCGCCAGCAGCTTGCAGGGGAGCTCCTATAATTCACCCCTCCACTTT
J gene: TRBJ1-5; V gene: TRBV7-9; D gene: TRBD1; clone size: NA; CDR3 protein: CASSLAGGGQPQHF; CDR3 DNA: TGTGCCAGCAGCTTAGCAGGGGGCGGTCAGCCCCAGCATTTT
J gene: TRBJ1-4; V gene: TRBV5-6; D gene: TRBD1; clone size: NA; CDR3 protein: CASSAWTGVGEKLFF; CDR3 DNA: TGTGCCAGCAGCGCTTGGACAGGGGTTGGGGAAAAACTGTTTTTT
J gene: TRBJ2-7; V gene: TRBV5-6; D gene: TRBD1; clone size: few; CDR3 protein: CASSFPGQGAREQYF; CDR3 DNA: TGTGCCAGCAGCTTCCCGGGACAGGGGGCGCGTGAGCAGTACTTC
J gene: TRBJ1-1; V gene: TRBV7-3; D gene: NA; clone size: NA; CDR3 protein: CASSPGINTEAFF; CDR3 DNA: TGTGCCAGCAGCCCAGGGATTAACACTGAAGCTTTCTTT
J gene: TRBJ2-5; V gene: TRBV2; D gene: TRBD2; clone size: NA; CDR3 protein: CASRLAAYQETQYF; CDR3 DNA: TGTGCCAGCCGACTAGCGGCTTACCAAGAGACCCAGTACTTC
J gene: TRBJ1-1; V gene: TRBV6-5; D gene: TRBD1; clone size: NA; CDR3 protein: CASSVGTVGEAFF; CDR3 DNA: TGTGCCAGCAGTGTTGGGACAGTCGGTGAAGCTTTCTTT
J gene: TRBJ2-2; V gene: TRBV11-2; D gene: NA; clone size: NA; CDR3 protein: CASSHRGGVGGITGELFF; CDR3 DNA: TGTGCCAGCAGCCATCGCGGGGGCGTGGGCGGAATCACCGGGGAGCTGTTTTTT
J gene: TRBJ1-1; V gene: TRBV2; D gene: NA; clone size: NA; CDR3 protein: CASSLTEIYTEAFF; CDR3 DNA: TGTGCCAGCAGCCTAACAGAGATATACACTGAAGCTTTCTTT
J gene: TRBJ2-7; V gene: TRBV6-5; D gene: NA; clone size: NA; CDR3 protein: CASIAPGERYEQYF; CDR3 DNA: TGTGCCAGCATTGCGCCGGGGGAAAGGTACGAGCAGTACTTC
J gene: TRBJ1-5; V gene: TRBV6-1; D gene: NA; clone size: NA; CDR3 protein: CASSEGGWTLSNQPQHF; CDR3 DNA: TGTGCCAGCAGTGAAGGGGGCTGGACCCTTTCCAATCAGCCCCAGCATTTT
J gene: TRBJ2-1; V gene: TRBV7-8; D gene: TRBD1; clone size: NA; CDR3 protein: CASSTRHRGFSFGYNEQFF; CDR3 DNA: TGTGCCAGCAGCACACGACACAGGGGGTTTAGTTTCGGGTACAATGAGCAGTTCTTC
J gene: TRBJ2-5; V gene: TRBV2; D gene: TRBD2; clone size: once; CDR3 protein: CASKKGLAGGPRETQYF; CDR3 DNA: TGTGCCAGCAAGAAGGGACTAGCGGGGGGGCCTAGAGAGACCCAGTACTTC
J gene: TRBJ1-2; V gene: TRBV5-1; D gene: NA; clone size: NA; CDR3 protein: CASSLSQGKDYGYTF; CDR3 DNA: TGCGCCAGCAGCTTGTCCCAGGGGAAGGACTATGGCTACACCTTC
J gene: TRBJ1-6; V gene: TRBV19; D gene: TRBD1; clone size: NA; CDR3 protein: CASSITGEITASSPLHF; CDR3 DNA: TGTGCCAGTAGTATTACAGGGGAGATAACGGCTAGTTCACCCCTCCACTTT
J gene: TRBJ2-7; V gene: TRBV6-5; D gene: NA; clone size: NA; CDR3 protein: CASSSLGHSYEQYF; CDR3 DNA: TGTGCCAGCAGTTCCCTGGGCCACTCCTACGAGCAGTACTTC
J gene: TRBJ1-1; V gene: TRBV2; D gene: NA; clone size: few; CDR3 protein: CASSEAGRLTSTEAFF; CDR3 DNA: TGTGCCAGCAGTGAAGCAGGCCGACTCACAAGCACTGAAGCTTTCTTT
J gene: TRBJ2-5; V gene: TRBV15; D gene: NA; clone size: NA; CDR3 protein: CATSRAPGETQYF; CDR3 DNA: TGTGCCACCAGCAGAGCACCGGGAGAGACCCAGTACTTC
J gene: TRBJ2-2; V gene: TRBV27; D gene: TRBD2; clone size: NA; CDR3 protein: CASGELAGGQRSGELFF; CDR3 DNA: TGTGCCAGCGGGGAACTAGCGGGGGGGCAACGGAGCGGGGAGCTGTTTTTT
J gene: TRBJ2-5; V gene: TRBV6-1; D gene: NA; clone size: NA; CDR3 protein: CASSGGTRGETQYF; CDR3 DNA: TGTGCCAGCAGTGGGGGGACTCGGGGGGAGACCCAGTACTTC
J gene: TRBJ1-6; V gene: TRBV7-6; D gene: TRBD1; clone size: NA; CDR3 protein: CASSLEGALHSPLHF; CDR3 DNA: TGTGCCAGCAGCTTAGAGGGGGCCCTTCACTCACCCCTCCACTTT